This is a list of T cell receptor beta chains from one sample in a study of blood T cell repertoires in COVID-19. The repertoire was sequenced with immunoSEQ multiplex PCR; TCRdb's copy has only in-frame clones and lacks some. In the table there are 300,000 or so clones, approximately 90% of which are singletons. The material sequenced was peripheral blood. These receptors were taken from a woman aged 25-40 years who had recovered from COVID-19. CDR3s include the opening cysteine and the closing phenylalanine or tryptophan.

CDR3	V
CASNPGQDYEQYF	TRBV6-5
CASIDLNYNEQFF	TRBV28
CASSTVPGNTIYF	TRBV28
CASSYSPPTLNTQYF	TRBV6-5
CASSSGAGANVLTF	TRBV19
CASSLGGVTPGYEQYF	TRBV5-4
CASTLPGTGNTIYF	TRBV28
CASSLPGTGGSPLHF	TRBV14
CASSLGTGDNEQFF	TRBV11-2
CASSPDRDQPQHF	TRBV7-3
CASSGGGFVNEQYF	TRBV7-9
CAKGQGLPSSYNSPLHF	TRBV27
CASSANRAGELFF	TRBV9
CASSPGGNTGELFF	TRBV4-2
CASSLVPAGNSNQPQHF	TRBV7-2
CASSGTGGLGYTF	TRBV12-3/TRBV12-4
CASSYSIGSGHFNSPLHF	TRBV6-2/TRBV6-3
CATSDGGAEGYGYTF	TRBV24-1
CASSPTQGRAFF	TRBV7-2
CASSAREFARTDTQYF	TRBV9
CASTRGRTDTQYF	TRBV27
CASSQDTRDIGKLFF	TRBV4-1
CASSPGGGNTEAFF	TRBV9
CSVEDRRQGHPTGELFF	TRBV29-1
CASSSGTGELFF	TRBV28
CASSLKGTGNTIYF	TRBV27
CASSRIPSGHSWAEAFF	TRBV7-9
CASSEGTPVYSYEQYF	TRBV6-1
CASSHGQGARAFF	TRBV14
CASSFPGTSGNQETQYF	TRBV28
CASSLTGDQPQHF	TRBV7-9
CASSEMYSGNTIYF	TRBV25-1
CASSLFLASGYTDTQYF	TRBV18
CASSFQRGGGETQYF	TRBV7-2
CASSWDRTTRSLHF	TRBV28
CASSTQGLDYGYTF	TRBV19
CASSGQNYGYTF	TRBV28
CASSLTGTGGYTEAFF	TRBV7-2
CASSPRTGGAAPLHF	TRBV28
CASSLEAGGRSNQPQHF	TRBV7-9
CSASLAGGIQETQYF	TRBV20-1
CASSLERDVYEQYF	TRBV28
CATSREGLLTQYF	TRBV15
CASTPGYNSPLHF	TRBV12-3/TRBV12-4
CASSLGQGLYQETQYF	TRBV11-3
CASSPPSGEQYF	TRBV7-3
CASSPSGTGVYEQYF	TRBV28
CAGGQGLNEKLFF	TRBV2
CASSEARTAHSGANVLTF	TRBV5-1
CASSSGGEKLFF	TRBV19